Following are 21 T cell receptor beta chains from one sample sequenced in a study of blood T cells in healthy people across ages. For the second PCR, which ran for about 6 to 11 cycles, a sample-barcoded 5' primer and a J-beta primer mix were used. TCRdb independently ran MiXCR on the 5' RACE reads; one entry per CDR3 protein. The repertoire holds 800,000 to 1,300,000 distinct CDR3 sequences, with around 25% as singletons. The data also belong to a second study, concerning T cells of mothers and their children.

Sequencing was carried out using blood. The receptors here all came from a girl aged 2-15 years in good health.

The chain uses TRBV14 and TRBJ2-5; possible D gene TRBD1, 6 bases. The DNA end is more similar to TRBJ2-7, so the J call may be wrong. CDR1 SGHDN and CDR2 FVKESK come from the germline V gene. The CDR3 has 14 residues. The DNA of the CDR3 is TGTGCCAGCAGCCATCGGGACACCCCCTACGAGCAGTACTTC. This gives the protein CASSHRDTPYEQYF.

This clonotype has a handful of counts. The V call is TRBV15, the J call TRBJ2-7, with a possible D match to TRBD2 (5 bases). Germline-derived CDR1 and CDR2 are LNHNV and YYDKDF (reference sequence). The CDR3 covers 14 residues. V lost 0 bases, J lost 3 bases, and 9 bases lay in between. CDR3 sequence reads: CATSREGEFYEQYF. The CDR3, as DNA: TGTGCCACCAGCAGAGAGGGAGAATTCTACGAGCAGTACTTC.

The chain recombines TRBV12-3 or TRBV12-4 with TRBJ2-5; 7 positions match TRBD2. The CDR3 covers 13 residues. V lost 6 bases, J lost 5 bases, and 6 bases stayed unmatched. CDR3 nucleotide sequence: TGTGCCAGCAGCCGGACTAGTCGGGAGACCCAGTACTTC. Its protein product is CASSRTSRETQYF.

The genes are TRBV27 and TRBJ1-1; tentative D call: TRBD1 (6 bases). The CDR3 consists of 13 residues. V was clipped by 6 bases and J by 6 bases, with 14 bases between them. The V gene's germline CDR1 is MNHEY and CDR2 SMNVEV (reference sequence). The CDR3 nucleotides read TGTGCCAGCAGCAATACAGGGTTACCTGAAGCTTTCTTT. Translation gives CASSNTGLPEAFF.

This clonotype has more than one count but fewer than ten. The V gene is TRBV27, the J gene TRBJ1-4, with D possibly matching TRBD1 (5 bases). The CDR3 is 14 amino acids. Germline V CDR1 and CDR2: MNHEY, SMNVEV (reference sequence). V dropped 3 bases and J dropped 3 bases, with 8 bases sitting between them. CDR3 residues: CASSFTGANEKLFF. As DNA, the CDR3 is TGTGCCAGCAGTTTCACGGGGGCTAATGAAAAACTGTTTTTT.

V gene TRBV2 combines with J gene TRBJ2-2; the D gene could be TRBD1 or TRBD2 (6 bases each). The CDR3 is 14 amino acids. Germline CDR1 is SNHLY and CDR2 is FYNNEI. Trimming pared 6 bases from V and 4 bases from J, leaving 12 bases between. DNA for the CDR3: TGTGCCAGCAGGGGGGGCAAGGGCACCGGGGAGCTGTTTTTT. It encodes CASRGGKGTGELFF.

The chain recombines TRBV2 with TRBJ2-5, with 7 bases fitting TRBD1. The closer fit of TRBJ2-1 to the DNA end suggests the J call may be wrong. Germline CDR1 and CDR2: SNHLY and FYNNEI. The CDR3 covers 12 residues. The CDR3 DNA reads as TGTGCCAGGGGTAACAGGGGAAATGAGCAGTTCTTC. Amino acids: CARGNRGNEQFF.

V usage is TRBV20-1 and J usage is TRBJ2-5; D remains unclear. Trimming pared 5 bases from V and 2 bases from J, leaving 12 bases between. CDR3 length equals 13 residues. The germline CDR1 and CDR2 sequences are DFQATT and SNEGSKA (reference sequence). The CDR3 reads CSAPRLTQETQYF. In DNA form, the CDR3 reads TGCAGTGCTCCCAGGCTCACGCAAGAGACCCAGTACTTC.

V gene TRBV5-1 combines with J gene TRBJ2-5, with 7 bases that match TRBD1. Trimming at V came to 0 bases and at J to 5 bases, leaving 10 bases not matched to a gene. The CDR3 length is 16 residues. Germline CDR1 reads SGHRS; CDR2 reads YFSETQ. CDR3 residues: CASSLGQGESWETQYF. CDR3 DNA: TGCGCCAGCAGCTTGGGCCAGGGGGAATCCTGGGAGACCCAGTACTTC. The full variable domain, its missing parts supplied by reference TRBV5-1 and TRBJ2-5, is KAGVTQTPRYLIKTRGQQVTLSCSPISGHRSVSWYQQTPGQGLQFLFEYFSETQRNKGNFPGRFSGRQFSNSRSEMNVSTLELGDSALYLCASSLGQGESWETQYFGPGTRLLVL.

This clonotype was found a few times. The rearrangement links TRBV20-1 to TRBJ1-4; D might be TRBD1 (6 bases). Between the trimmed V and J ends, which lost 6 bases and 8 bases, there was a span of 19 bases. This CDR3 has 14 residues. Germline CDR1 is DFQATT and CDR2 is SNEGSKA (reference sequence). The CDR3, as DNA: TGCAGTGCCCCAGACGGGGCAGGGGACGAAAAACTGTTTTTT. Translated: CSAPDGAGDEKLFF.

A few counts support this clonotype. The chain carries TRBV5-1 and TRBJ2-1, with D perhaps given as TRBD1 or TRBD2 (5 bases each). CDR1 is SGHRS, CDR2 YFSETQ, per germline. V was shortened by 1 base and J by 8 bases, with 16 bases between the two germline ends. CDR3 length: 15 amino acids. The CDR3 DNA reads as TGCGCCAGCAGCTTGATAGATTCGGGGCAGCATGAGCAGTTCTTC. It specifies CASSLIDSGQHEQFF.

A remark on this clonotype: One end of the junction fails to match germline, which may point to a read error. The J gene is TRBJ2-5, the V gene TRBV12-3 or TRBV12-4; D unclear. The DNA matches TRBJ2-1 better at its end, which makes the J call doubtful. CDR3 size: 12 residues. The CDR3 reads CASSLAGNGQFF. In nucleotides, the CDR3 is TGTGCCAGCAGTTTAGCGGGGAATGGGCAGTTCTTC.

V usage is TRBV7-2 and J usage is TRBJ1-6, with no clear D. This CDR3 has 14 amino acids. CDR1 and CDR2 from the germline V gene are SGHTA and FQGNSA. V was trimmed by 1 base and J by 8 bases, leaving 9 bases between them. The chain's CDR3 is CASSLDITYSPLHF. CDR3 bases: TGTGCCAGCAGCTTAGACATAACCTATTCACCCCTCCACTTT.

The chain employs TRBV12-3 or TRBV12-4 and TRBJ1-2; D remains ambiguous. V was trimmed by 6 bases and J by 0 bases, leaving 11 bases between them. The CDR3 length is 14 residues. This chain's CDR3 is CASSYAMANYGYTF. The CDR3 region has the DNA TGTGCCAGCAGCTACGCGATGGCTAACTATGGCTACACCTTC.

This chain joins TRBV12-3 or TRBV12-4 and TRBJ1-6, with 9 bases aligning to TRBD1. The V gene end was trimmed by 9 bases and the J gene end by 0 bases; junction bases not matched to a gene: 3. The CDR3 consists of 15 residues. The CDR3 reads CARQGASSYNSPLHF. In DNA form, the CDR3 reads TGTGCCAGACAGGGGGCGAGCTCCTATAATTCACCCCTCCACTTT.

This clonotype was seen more than once but under ten times. This chain links TRBV11-2 with TRBJ2-5, with TRBD2 matching over 9 bases. Germline V gene sequence: CDR1 SGHAT, CDR2 FQNNGV. This CDR3 comprises 21 residues. The junction had 25 bases not matched to a gene; V was cut back by 5 bases and J by 3 bases. The CDR3 DNA reads as TGTGCCAGCAGCCCAGGGCAGGGCCTAGCGGGAAGCCTTACAGGGGAAGAGACCCAGTACTTC. It translates to CASSPGQGLAGSLTGEETQYF. Complete variable domain (other parts from reference TRBV11-2 and TRBJ2-5): EAGVAQSPRYKIIEKRQSVAFWCNPISGHATLYWYQQILGQGPKLLIQFQNNGVVDDSQLPKDRFSAERLKGVDSTLKIQPAKLEDSAVYLCASSPGQGLAGSLTGEETQYFGPGTRLLVL.

In this sample, this clonotype turned up a few times. The chain combines TRBV29-1 with TRBJ2-5; 7 positions match TRBD2. The better agreement between TRBJ2-1 and the DNA end casts doubt on the J call. The length of the CDR3 is 13 residues. Germline CDR1 SQVTM, CDR2 ANQGSEA. CDR3 loop: CSVRDYQPNEQFF. In DNA form, the CDR3 reads TGCAGCGTCCGGGACTACCAACCCAATGAGCAGTTCTTC.

The sample holds a few counts of this clonotype. The chain combines TRBV5-1 with TRBJ1-6, with 7 bases that match TRBD1. This CDR3 is 13 amino acids long. Trimming at V came to 0 bases and at J to 14 bases, leaving 5 bases not matched to a gene. Germline CDR1 reads SGHRS; CDR2 reads YFSETQ. In DNA form, the CDR3 reads TGCGCCAGCAGCTTGGGTGGACAGGCGGCCCTCCACTTT. This encodes CASSLGGQAALHF.

In its sample, this clonotype was seen a few times. The V and J genes are TRBV12-3 or TRBV12-4 and TRBJ2-4; 9 nucleotides align to TRBD1. V trimming: 5 bases; J trimming: 8 bases; junction bases outside the gene matches: 10. This CDR3 is built from 15 residues. CDR3: CASSPRQGVSDIQYF. In DNA form, the CDR3 reads TGTGCCAGCAGTCCCCGACAGGGGGTCTCGGACATTCAGTACTTC.

The genes are TRBV12-3 or TRBV12-4 and TRBJ2-7, with a weak D call TRBD2 (6 bases). With 6 bases removed from V and 0 bases from J, the gap between germline ends came to 24 bases. This CDR3 contains 18 residues. The CDR3: CASRGSGWGGVDSYEQYF. The CDR3 bases are TGTGCCAGCAGAGGGAGCGGGTGGGGAGGAGTCGACTCCTACGAGCAGTACTTC.

The rearrangement links TRBV2 to TRBJ1-4; the match to TRBD1 covers 10 bases. The germline V gene encodes CDR1 SNHLY and CDR2 FYNNEI. Losses at the gene ends were 5 bases for V and 8 bases for J; bases not matched to a gene: 11. There are 16 residues in the CDR3. The CDR3 nucleotides read TGTGCCAGCAGTACCTACTCCGGGACAGGGGTCGAAAAACTGTTTTTT. Translating it yields CASSTYSGTGVEKLFF.